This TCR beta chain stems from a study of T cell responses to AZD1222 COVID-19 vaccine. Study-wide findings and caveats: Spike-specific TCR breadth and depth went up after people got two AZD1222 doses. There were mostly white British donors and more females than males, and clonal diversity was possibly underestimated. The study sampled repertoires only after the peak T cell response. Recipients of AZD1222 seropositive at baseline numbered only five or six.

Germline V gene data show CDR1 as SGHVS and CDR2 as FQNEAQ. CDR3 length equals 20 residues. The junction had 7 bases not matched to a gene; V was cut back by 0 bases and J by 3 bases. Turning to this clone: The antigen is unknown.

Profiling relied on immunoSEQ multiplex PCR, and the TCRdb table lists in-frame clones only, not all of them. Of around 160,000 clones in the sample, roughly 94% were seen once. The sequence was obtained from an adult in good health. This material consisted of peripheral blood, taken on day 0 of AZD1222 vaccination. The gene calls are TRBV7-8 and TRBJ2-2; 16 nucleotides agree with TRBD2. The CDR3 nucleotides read TGTGCCAGCAGCTTAGCTCGGGGACTAGCGGGAGGGCCTGACACCGGGGAGCTGTTTTTT. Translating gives CASSLARGLAGGPDTGELFF.